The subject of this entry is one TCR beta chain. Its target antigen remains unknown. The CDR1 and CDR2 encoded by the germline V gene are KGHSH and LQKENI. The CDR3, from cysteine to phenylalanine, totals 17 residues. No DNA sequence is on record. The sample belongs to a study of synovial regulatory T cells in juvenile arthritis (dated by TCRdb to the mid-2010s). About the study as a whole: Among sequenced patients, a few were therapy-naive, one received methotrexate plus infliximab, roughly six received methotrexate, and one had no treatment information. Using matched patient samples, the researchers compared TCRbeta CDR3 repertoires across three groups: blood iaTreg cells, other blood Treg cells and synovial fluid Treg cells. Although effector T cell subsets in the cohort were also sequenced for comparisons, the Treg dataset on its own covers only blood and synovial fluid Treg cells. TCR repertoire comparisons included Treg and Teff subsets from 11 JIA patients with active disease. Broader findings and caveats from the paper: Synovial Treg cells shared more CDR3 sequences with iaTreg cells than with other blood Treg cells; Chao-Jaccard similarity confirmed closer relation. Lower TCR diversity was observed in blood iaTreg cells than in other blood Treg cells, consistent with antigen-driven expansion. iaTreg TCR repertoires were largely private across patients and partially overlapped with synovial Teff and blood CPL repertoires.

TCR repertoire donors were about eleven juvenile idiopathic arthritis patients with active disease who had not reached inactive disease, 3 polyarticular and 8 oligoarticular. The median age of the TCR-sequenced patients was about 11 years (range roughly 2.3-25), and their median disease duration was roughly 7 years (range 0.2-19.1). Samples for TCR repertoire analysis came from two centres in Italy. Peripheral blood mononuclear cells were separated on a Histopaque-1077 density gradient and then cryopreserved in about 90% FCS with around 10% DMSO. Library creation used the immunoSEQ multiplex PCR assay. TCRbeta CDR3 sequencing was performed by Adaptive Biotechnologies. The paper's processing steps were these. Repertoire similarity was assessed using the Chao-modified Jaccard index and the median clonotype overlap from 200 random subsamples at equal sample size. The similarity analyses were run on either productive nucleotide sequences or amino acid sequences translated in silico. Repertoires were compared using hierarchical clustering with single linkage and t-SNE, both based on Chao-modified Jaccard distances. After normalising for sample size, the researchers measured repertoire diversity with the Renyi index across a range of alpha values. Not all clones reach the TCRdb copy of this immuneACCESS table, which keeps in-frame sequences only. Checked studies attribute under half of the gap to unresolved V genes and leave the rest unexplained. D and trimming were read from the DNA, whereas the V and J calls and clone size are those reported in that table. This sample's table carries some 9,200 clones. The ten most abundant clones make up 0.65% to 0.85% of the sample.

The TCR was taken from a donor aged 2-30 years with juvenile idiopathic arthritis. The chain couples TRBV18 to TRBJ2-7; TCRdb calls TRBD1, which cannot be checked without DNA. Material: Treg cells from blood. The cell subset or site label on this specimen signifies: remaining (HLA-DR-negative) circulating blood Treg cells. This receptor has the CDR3 CASSPVPVRTYSYEQYF.